A single sample gave rise to the 2 T cell receptor beta chains below, sequenced in a study of shared clonotypes between healthy human individuals. The protocol was immunoSEQ multiplex PCR, while the TCRdb copy is restricted to in-frame clones and leaves out a portion. The sample has roughly 1,500,000 clones; under 99% are singletons. Sequenced: naive CD4+ T cells sorted from blood. The subset was: CD45RA+ positively selected. Receptors were obtained from a man aged 25-45 years in good health.

The DNA of the CDR3 is TGCGCCAGCAGCTCGGGACTAGCGGGACTTGAGAGGACCTACGAGCAGTACTTC. Translated, it gives CASSSGLAGLERTYEQYF. This rearrangement joins TRBV5-1 to TRBJ2-7, with 13 bases fitting TRBD2. Trimming took 3 bases from V and 2 from J; bases not matched to a gene: 11. This CDR3 comprises 18 residues. Germline V gives CDR1 SGHRS, CDR2 YFSETQ.

V is TRBV5-1 and J is TRBJ2-7; D might be TRBD2 (6 bases). Germline V gene sequence: CDR1 SGHRS, CDR2 YFSETQ. Trimming left V 3 bases short and J 3 bases short, with 25 bases between. The CDR3 extends over 18 amino acids. CDR3 region: CASSSGLKPTMRNYEQYF. The CDR3 DNA is TGCGCCAGCAGCTCTGGACTAAAACCGACTATGAGGAACTACGAGCAGTACTTC.